This entry lists 17 T cell receptor beta chains sequenced from one sample in a study of T cells in Graves' hyperthyroidism and ophthalmopathy. TCR beta CDR3 sequences were amplified from RNA transcripts. The study used the HTBI primer set for a first-round RT-PCR of the TCR CDR3. TCRdb reanalysed the multiplex PCR reads using MiXCR and keeps one entry per CDR3 protein. The sample gives about 590,000 distinct CDR3 sequences, less than 20% of which show up once; under 8% is in the top ten. The sequenced material came from blood. These receptors were collected from a woman aged 30 to 39 with Graves' hyperthyroidism.

This chain connects TRBV3-1 to TRBJ2-7, with 10 bases that match TRBD2. The CDR3 sequence is 19 residues long. The V and J ends lost 1 base and 3 bases, in that order; junction bases with no gene match: 15. Germline CDR1 reads LGHDT; CDR2 reads YNNKEL (reference sequence). The CDR3 region is CASSQGLAGPPNLHYEQYF. CDR3 in DNA: TGTGCCAGCAGCCAAGGACTAGCGGGCCCTCCAAACCTCCACTACGAGCAGTACTTC.

This clonotype was observed at least ten times. V and J are TRBV30 and TRBJ2-4; no firm D call. Germline CDR1 is GTSNPN and CDR2 is SVGIG (reference sequence). Deletions cut 3 bases from V and 4 bases from J, with 7 bases between. The CDR3 totals 12 residues. The CDR3 DNA sequence: TGTGCCTGGAGCGGGCAGAAAAACATTCAGTACTTC. Its translation is CAWSGQKNIQYF.

This clonotype was seen only a few times. The chain carries TRBV30 and TRBJ2-5; perhaps TRBD2 as D (5 bases). Germline CDR1 is GTSNPN and CDR2 is SVGIG (reference sequence). CDR3 length: 13 amino acids. V was cut by 4 bases and J by 4 bases, with 13 bases left in between. The CDR3 loop reads CAWKSGAGETQYF. CDR3 DNA sequence: TGTGCCTGGAAGTCGGGCGCGGGAGAGACCCAGTACTTC.

The V gene is TRBV5-6, the J gene TRBJ2-4, with D perhaps matching TRBD1 (6 bases). Germline V CDR1 and CDR2: SGHDT, YYEEEE. Trimming pared 4 bases from V and 0 bases from J, leaving 8 bases between. This CDR3 comprises 14 residues. The CDR3 DNA is TGTGCCAGCAGCGTGACAGGAGCCAAAAACATTCAGTACTTC. It is translated as CASSVTGAKNIQYF.

This clonotype was seen ten or more times. The rearrangement uses TRBV30 and TRBJ1-5; 9 nucleotides agree with TRBD1. CDR1 and CDR2 from the germline V gene are GTSNPN and SVGIG (reference sequence). V was clipped by 3 bases and J by 6 bases; unmatched bases: 9. The CDR3 has 15 amino acids. CDR3 DNA: TGTGCCTGGAGCGGAGGACAGGGGTATGCTCAGCCCCAGCATTTT. Amino acids: CAWSGGQGYAQPQHF.

The V and J genes are TRBV27 and TRBJ1-2; possibly TRBD1 for D (6 bases). In germline, CDR1 is MNHEY, CDR2 SMNVEV (reference sequence). The CDR3 runs 13 residues. V lost 0 bases to trimming and J lost 4 bases, with 6 bases between them. CDR3 sequence reads: CASSLSRGYGYTF. CDR3 bases: TGTGCCAGCAGTTTATCCAGGGGCTATGGCTACACCTTC.

Many counts were recorded for this clonotype. The chain uses TRBV20-1 and TRBJ2-5; no clear D. Trimming pared 1 base from V and 5 bases from J, leaving 11 bases between. There are 13 residues in the CDR3. Germline V CDR1 and CDR2: DFQATT, SNEGSKA (reference sequence). The CDR3: CSARVPAVETQYF. The DNA of the CDR3 is TGCAGTGCTAGAGTGCCCGCGGTGGAGACCCAGTACTTC.

This clonotype occurred many times. The V gene is TRBV18, the J gene TRBJ2-5, with 8 nucleotides matching TRBD1. The germline gives CDR1 KGHSH, CDR2 LQKENI. J was trimmed by 4 bases and V by 0 bases; bases with no gene match: 1. The CDR3 is 14 residues long. The CDR3 DNA is TGTGCCAGCTCACCACCCGGACAGGGAGAGACCCAGTACTTC. Its translation is CASSPPGQGETQYF.

This clonotype was counted ten times or more. The rearrangement links TRBV12-5 to TRBJ2-4, with no clear D. The CDR3 runs 13 residues. The V and J ends lost 5 bases and 2 bases respectively, with 7 bases between them. Germline V gene data show CDR1 as LGHNT and CDR2 as FRNRAP. CDR3 sequence: CASGPTTKNIQYF. The CDR3 DNA follows: TGTGCTAGTGGTCCCACCACCAAAAACATTCAGTACTTC.

This clonotype was observed at least ten times. The gene calls are TRBV28 and TRBJ1-2, with D perhaps matching TRBD1 (5 bases). Germline V gene lookup returns CDR1 MDHEN and CDR2 SYDVKM. The CDR3 sequence is 16 residues long. Trimming took off 7 bases at V and 1 base at J, with 19 bases between the two ends. The DNA for the CDR3 is TGTGCCAGCACCTCCCGCGGGTGGGGACTTAACTATGGCTACACCTTC. Translating gives CASTSRGWGLNYGYTF.

This clonotype was seen ten or more times. The V gene is TRBV12-3 or TRBV12-4, the J gene TRBJ1-5; a weak D match, TRBD1 (5 bases). This CDR3 contains 15 residues. Trimming took 6 bases from V and 2 from J, leaving 14 bases between them. This CDR3 reads CASSLGGARNQPQHF. The CDR3 coding sequence is TGTGCCAGCAGCCTGGGGGGTGCCCGCAATCAGCCCCAGCATTTT.

The table lists this clonotype with many counts. The V and J genes are TRBV7-9 and TRBJ2-1; TRBD1 matches 7 bases. Germline V gene sequence: CDR1 SEHNR, CDR2 FQNEAQ (reference sequence). V dropped 5 bases and J dropped 6; count of bases not matched to a gene: 16. This CDR3 is built from 17 residues. The CDR3 loop is CASSRPRTGPRVNEQFF. The CDR3 DNA sequence: TGTGCCAGCAGCCGACCGCGGACAGGTCCCCGTGTCAATGAGCAGTTCTTC.

This clonotype has just a few counts. The chain links TRBV4-3 to TRBJ2-3; maybe TRBD1 (8 bases). Germline CDR1 LGHNA, CDR2 YSLEER. Trimming removed 1 base from V and 5 bases from J, with 16 bases in between. The CDR3 covers 16 residues. CDR3 sequence: CASSQGASGTGDTQYF. The CDR3 DNA is TGCGCCAGCAGCCAAGGAGCCAGCGGGACAGGAGATACGCAGTATTTT.

Ten or more counts support this clonotype. The chain recombines TRBV18 with TRBJ2-1; D ambiguous. The V end lost 5 bases, the J end lost 5 bases, and 1 base lay between the germline ends. CDR3 length equals 10 residues. Germline V CDR1 and CDR2: KGHSH, LQKENI. CDR3: CASSNNEQFF. CDR3 coding DNA: TGTGCCAGCTCAAACAATGAGCAGTTCTTC.

This clonotype was seen ten or more times. V and J are TRBV2 and TRBJ2-3; D might be TRBD2 (6 bases). This CDR3 is 14 amino acids long. From germline, CDR1 is SNHLY and CDR2 FYNNEI. Trimming removed 7 bases at V and 9 bases at J, with 20 bases between. DNA of the CDR3: TGTGCCAGCATCGGGGGTTTCGAGCGGCCGACGCAGTATTTT. It yields the protein CASIGGFERPTQYF.

The CDR3 here is CAWSVANTEAFF. CDR3 bases: TGTGCCTGGAGTGTGGCGAACACTGAAGCTTTCTTT. This rearrangement joins TRBV30 to TRBJ1-1; no reliable D call. From germline, CDR1 is GTSNPN and CDR2 SVGIG (reference sequence). The CDR3 is 12 residues long. V lost 0 bases, J lost 1 base, and 3 bases lay in between. Together with reference TRBV30 and TRBJ1-1, the CDR3 gives the full variable domain: SQTIHQWPATLVQPVGSPLSLECTVEGTSNPNLYWYRQAAGRGLQLLFYSVGIGQISSEVPQNLSASRPQDRQFILSSKKLLLSDSGFYLCAWSVANTEAFFGQGTRLTVV.

This clonotype came up many times. The chain couples TRBV15 to TRBJ2-2; TRBD1 matches 8 bases. The CDR3 length is 15 residues. J lost 3 bases, V lost 1 base, and 1 base had no gene match. Germline V gene sequence: CDR1 LNHNV, CDR2 YYDKDF (reference sequence). CDR3 in DNA: TGTGCCACCAGCAGAGGACAGGGGCACACCGGGGAGCTGTTTTTT. Translated: CATSRGQGHTGELFF.